This T cell receptor beta chain was obtained from a study of neoadjuvant anti-PD-1 for oral cavity cancer. Across the whole study: Most patients had three to four biweekly doses of 3 mg/kg nivolumab before resection.

In germline, CDR1 is LNHNV, CDR2 YYDKDF (reference sequence). The CDR3 sequence is 17 residues long. V shed 2 bases and J shed 1 base, with 12 bases lying between them. Time point: after neoadjuvant nivolumab, at surgical resection. Assay used: immunoSEQ multiplex PCR; TCRdb lists only in-frame clones, some missing. Among around 67,000 clones listed, about 86% were seen once. Sequencing was performed on PBMCs, taken after nivolumab (anti-PD-1) treatment. The sequence derives from a person between 40 and 79 years old with oral cavity squamous cell carcinoma. The V gene is TRBV15, the J gene TRBJ2-6; D is ambiguous. CDR3 protein: CATSRLGRISGANVLTF. The CDR3 DNA reads TGTGCCACCAGCAGACTTGGGCGTATTTCTGGGGCCAACGTCCTGACTTTC.